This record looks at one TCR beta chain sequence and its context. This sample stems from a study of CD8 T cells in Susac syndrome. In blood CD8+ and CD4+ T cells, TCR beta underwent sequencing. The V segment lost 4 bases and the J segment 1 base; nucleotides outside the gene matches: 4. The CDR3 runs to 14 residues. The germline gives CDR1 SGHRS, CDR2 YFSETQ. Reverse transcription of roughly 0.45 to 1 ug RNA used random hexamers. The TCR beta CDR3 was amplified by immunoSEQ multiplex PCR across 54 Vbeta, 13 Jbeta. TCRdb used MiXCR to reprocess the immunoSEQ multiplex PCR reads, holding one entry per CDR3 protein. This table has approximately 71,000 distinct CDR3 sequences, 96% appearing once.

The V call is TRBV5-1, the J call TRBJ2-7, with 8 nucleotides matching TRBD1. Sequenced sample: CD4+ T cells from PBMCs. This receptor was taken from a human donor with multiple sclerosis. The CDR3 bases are TGCGCCAGCAGCGGGGACAGGCATTCCTACGAGCAGTACTTC. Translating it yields CASSGDRHSYEQYF.